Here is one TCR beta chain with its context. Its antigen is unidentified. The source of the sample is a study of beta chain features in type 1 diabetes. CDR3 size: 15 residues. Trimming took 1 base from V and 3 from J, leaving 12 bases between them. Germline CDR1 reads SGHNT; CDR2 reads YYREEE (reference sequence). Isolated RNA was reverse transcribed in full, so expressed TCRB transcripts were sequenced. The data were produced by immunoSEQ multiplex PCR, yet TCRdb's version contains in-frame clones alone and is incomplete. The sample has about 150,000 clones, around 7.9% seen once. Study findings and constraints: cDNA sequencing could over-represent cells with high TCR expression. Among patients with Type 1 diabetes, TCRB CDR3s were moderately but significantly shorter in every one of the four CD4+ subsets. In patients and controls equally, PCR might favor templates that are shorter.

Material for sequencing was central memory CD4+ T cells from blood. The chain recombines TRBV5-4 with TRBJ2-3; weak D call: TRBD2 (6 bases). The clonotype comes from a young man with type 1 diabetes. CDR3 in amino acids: CASSLQAGGTDTQYF. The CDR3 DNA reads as TGTGCCAGCAGCTTGCAAGCGGGCGGTACAGATACGCAGTATTTT. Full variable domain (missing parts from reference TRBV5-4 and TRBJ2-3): ETGVTQSPTHLIKTRGQQVTLRCSSQSGHNTVSWYQQALGQGPQFIFQYYREEENGRGNFPPRFSGLQFPNYSSELNVNALELDDSALYLCASSLQAGGTDTQYFGPGTRLTVL.